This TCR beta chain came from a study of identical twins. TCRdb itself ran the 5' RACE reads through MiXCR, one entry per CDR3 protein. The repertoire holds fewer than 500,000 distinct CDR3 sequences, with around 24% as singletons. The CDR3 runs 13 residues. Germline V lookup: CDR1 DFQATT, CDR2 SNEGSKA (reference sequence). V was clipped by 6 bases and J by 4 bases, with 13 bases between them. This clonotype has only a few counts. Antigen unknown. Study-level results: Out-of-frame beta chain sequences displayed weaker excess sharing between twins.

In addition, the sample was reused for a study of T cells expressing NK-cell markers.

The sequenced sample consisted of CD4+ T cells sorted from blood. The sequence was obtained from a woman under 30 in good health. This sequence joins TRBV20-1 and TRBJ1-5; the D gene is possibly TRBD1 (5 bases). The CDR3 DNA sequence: TGCAGTGCCGCGCCCGGGGGGAATCAGCCCCAGCATTTT. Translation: CSAAPGGNQPQHF.